The 26 T cell receptor beta chains in this list originate from one sample, sequenced in a study of cytomegalovirus exposure and HLA in healthy donors (dated by TCRdb to 2015 to 2018). Libraries came from the immunoSEQ multiplex PCR assay. Sourced from immuneACCESS, this table was stored by TCRdb with only in-frame sequences that have V and J called. A share of the clones is absent; for the studies checked, an unresolved V gene accounts for under half, and the remainder has no known explanation. The table for this sample lists about 330,000 clones; roughly 85% of them were counted only once. The ten largest account for under 0.85% of the sample. The sample taken for sequencing was PBMCs. All receptors derive from a woman under 30 in good health and CMV-seronegative.

The CDR3 DNA reads TGTGCCAGCAGTCCTGTAGCGGGAGATCATACGCAGTATTTT. Translating gives CASSPVAGDHTQYF. This rearrangement joins TRBV28 to TRBJ2-3, with 9 nucleotides matching TRBD2. The CDR3 is made up of 14 amino acids. V lost 5 bases and J lost 7; bases outside the gene matches: 7. Germline V gives CDR1 MDHEN, CDR2 SYDVKM. Full variable domain (rest looked up from reference TRBV28 and TRBJ2-3): DVKVTQSSRYLVKRTGEKVFLECVQDMDHENMFWYRQDPGLGLRLIYFSYDVKMKEKGDIPEGYSVSREKKERFSLILESASTNQTSMYLCASSPVAGDHTQYFGPGTRLTVL.

This clone showed up just a few times. The chain joins TRBV7-9 to TRBJ2-2; D remains ambiguous. The CDR3 spans 14 residues. Trimming removed 4 bases from V and 5 bases from J, with 11 bases in between. Germline loops: CDR1 SEHNR, CDR2 FQNEAQ (reference sequence). The CDR3 reads CASSSPIETGELFF. CDR3 nucleotide sequence: TGTGCCAGCAGCTCCCCGATTGAGACCGGGGAGCTGTTTTTT.

J is TRBJ2-1 and V is TRBV11-3; D is perhaps TRBD1 (5 bases). The CDR3 has 15 residues. Trimming stripped 5 bases from V and 4 bases from J, with 15 bases between. Germline CDR1 is SGHNT and CDR2 is YENEEA. CDR3 protein: CASSPTGESYNEQFF. Written as DNA, the CDR3 is TGTGCCAGCAGCCCCACAGGAGAATCATACAATGAGCAGTTCTTC.

This chain connects TRBV5-1 to TRBJ2-3, with TRBD2 matching 7 bases. J lost 0 bases, V lost 4 bases, and 8 bases had no gene match. CDR3 size: 16 residues. The germline CDR1 and CDR2 sequences are SGHRS and YFSETQ. The CDR3 sequence: CASSPGLVGSTDTQYF. CDR3 coding DNA: TGCGCCAGCAGCCCTGGACTAGTGGGGAGCACAGATACGCAGTATTTT.

This sequence joins TRBV28 and TRBJ1-4; D may be TRBD1 (5 bases). Germline CDR1 MDHEN, CDR2 SYDVKM. The CDR3 sequence is 14 residues long. Trimming removed 4 bases at V and 8 bases at J, with 14 bases between. The CDR3 coding sequence is TGTGCCAGCAGTTCCGGGGGAAAAGAGGAAAAACTGTTTTTT. It encodes CASSSGGKEEKLFF. The full variable domain, completed using reference TRBV28 and TRBJ1-4, is DVKVTQSSRYLVKRTGEKVFLECVQDMDHENMFWYRQDPGLGLRLIYFSYDVKMKEKGDIPEGYSVSREKKERFSLILESASTNQTSMYLCASSSGGKEEKLFFGSGTQLSVL.

The count of this clone is one. The V and J genes are TRBV7-6 and TRBJ2-7, with TRBD2 identical over 7 bases. Germline CDR1 and CDR2: SGHVS and FNYEAQ. The CDR3 covers 15 residues. Losses at the gene ends were 1 base for V and 4 bases for J; bases not matched to a gene: 7. This chain's CDR3 is CASSLVLAGAYEQYF. CDR3 nucleotide sequence: TGTGCCAGCAGCTTAGTGTTAGCGGGTGCGTACGAGCAGTACTTC.

The chain carries TRBV30 and TRBJ1-4; 9 nucleotides agree with TRBD1. Germline lookup yields CDR1 GTSNPN and CDR2 SVGIG (reference sequence). After removal of 2 bases from V and 5 bases from J, the junction contained 9 bases not matched to a gene. CDR3 size: 16 residues. The CDR3 region has the DNA TGTGCCTGGAGTCAAACAACCGGGACAGGGAATGAAAAACTGTTTTTT. Its protein product is CAWSQTTGTGNEKLFF. Full variable domain (remainder filled in from reference TRBV30 and TRBJ1-4): SQTIHQWPATLVQPVGSPLSLECTVEGTSNPNLYWYRQAAGRGLQLLFYSVGIGQISSEVPQNLSASRPQDRQFILSSKKLLLSDSGFYLCAWSQTTGTGNEKLFFGSGTQLSVL.

The CDR3 DNA follows: TGTGCCAGCAGCCAGGAGGTGACCGGACAGACTAATGAAAAACTGTTTTTT. This gives the protein CASSQEVTGQTNEKLFF. The chain combines TRBV4-2 with TRBJ1-4; D might be TRBD1 (6 bases). CDR3 length: 17 amino acids. V shed 3 bases and J shed 2 bases, with 16 bases lying between them. Germline loops: CDR1 LGHNA, CDR2 YNFKEQ.

This sequence joins TRBV27 and TRBJ2-7, with 9 nucleotides matching TRBD1. V was clipped by 5 bases and J by 3 bases; unmatched bases: 8. The CDR3 totals 15 residues. Germline CDR1 is MNHEY and CDR2 is SMNVEV (reference sequence). CDR3 residues: CASSPLRDRVYEQYF. CDR3 sequence (DNA): TGTGCCAGCAGTCCCCTCCGGGACAGGGTCTACGAGCAGTACTTC.

The chain carries TRBV10-3 and TRBJ2-1; D gene ambiguous. CDR3 length: 13 amino acids. V was trimmed by 6 bases and J by 4 bases, leaving 10 bases between them. CDR1 and CDR2 from the germline V gene are ENHRY and SYGVKD. The CDR3 coding sequence is TGTGCCATCAGAGTGACTGGTTACAATGAGCAGTTCTTC. It specifies CAIRVTGYNEQFF.

This clone has a handful of counts. The chain is built from TRBV7-9 and TRBJ2-5, with TRBD1 matching 7 bases. V gave up 5 bases and J gave up 7 bases; unmatched junction bases: 10. The germline gives CDR1 SEHNR, CDR2 FQNEAQ (reference sequence). This CDR3 region has 14 residues. The CDR3 sequence is CASSTTTGPGTQYF. CDR3 nucleotides: TGTGCCAGCAGCACCACGACAGGGCCGGGGACCCAGTACTTC.

The chain carries TRBV7-5 and TRBJ2-7; the tabulated D call, TRBD2, remains unverified against the DNA. TRBV7-5 is labeled a pseudogene. The CDR3 runs to 15 residues. CDR3 DNA sequence: TGTGTCAGAAGCTTAGGGCGCCGGAGGCCCCGCGAGCAGTACTTC. Protein: CVRSLGRRRPREQYF.

The V and J genes are TRBV9 and TRBJ2-7; 14 positions match TRBD2. The J segment lost 4 bases and the V segment lost 3 bases, leaving 15 bases of the junction unmatched. The CDR3 has 19 amino acids. CDR1 and CDR2 from the germline V gene are SGDLS and YYNGEE. The CDR3 DNA is TGTGCCAGCAGCGGCCGGGACGTGGGACTAGCGGGAGACGCGTACGAGCAGTACTTC. It specifies CASSGRDVGLAGDAYEQYF.

The V and J genes are TRBV18 and TRBJ1-5, with a tentative D call TRBD1 (5 bases). Deletions cut 3 bases from V and 0 bases from J, with 6 bases between. The germline gives CDR1 KGHSH, CDR2 LQKENI. The CDR3 extends over 14 amino acids. Here the CDR3 reads CASSPDISNQPQHF. Written as DNA, the CDR3 is TGTGCCAGCTCACCGGACATTAGCAATCAGCCCCAGCATTTT.

This clone was seen only once. This chain uses TRBV5-6 with TRBJ1-2; the D gene is possibly TRBD1 (6 bases). The CDR3 contains 14 residues. The V and J ends lost 4 bases and 8 bases respectively, with 18 bases between them. Germline V gives CDR1 SGHDT, CDR2 YYEEEE. This CDR3 is CASSTRQGLGGYTF. The CDR3 DNA sequence: TGTGCCAGCAGCACTCGCCAGGGGTTGGGAGGCTACACCTTC.

The chain joins TRBV21-1 to TRBJ2-7; the table gives TRBD2 as D, unverified against the DNA. TRBV21-1 is a recognized pseudogene. The CDR3 length is 15 residues. The CDR3 loop is CASSKTSGRSYEQYF. The CDR3 nucleotides are TGTGCCAGCAGCAAGACTAGCGGGAGGTCCTACGAGCAGTACTTC.

The V and J genes are TRBV7-8 and TRBJ1-3, with D hard to call. V lost 5 bases and J lost 1, with 12 bases in between. Germline assignment: CDR1 SGHVS and CDR2 FQNEAQ. The CDR3 is made up of 15 amino acids. The CDR3 spells CASSTPGISGNTIYF. CDR3 nucleotides: TGTGCCAGCAGCACTCCCGGTATTTCTGGAAACACCATATATTTT. Based on the CDR3 plus reference TRBV7-8 and TRBJ1-3, the full variable domain is GAGVSQSPRYKVAKRGQDVALRCDPISGHVSLFWYQQALGQGPEFLTYFQNEAQLDKSGLPSDRFFAERPEGSVSTLKIQRTQQEDSAVYLCASSTPGISGNTIYFGEGSWLTVV.

The DNA of the CDR3 is TGTGCCAGCAGCTTAGTGACAGATACTGAAGCTTTCTTT. Protein sequence: CASSLVTDTEAFF. This rearrangement joins TRBV7-9 to TRBJ1-1, with D possibly TRBD1 on 5 matching bases. Germline CDR1 is SEHNR and CDR2 is FQNEAQ (reference sequence). The CDR3 covers 13 residues. The V gene lost 1 base and the J gene lost 5 bases, with 8 bases spanning the gap.

The chain carries TRBV5-1 and TRBJ2-3, with D perhaps matching TRBD2 (5 bases). CDR3 length equals 15 residues. In germline, CDR1 is SGHRS, CDR2 YFSETQ. The V end was cut by 9 bases, the J end by 5 bases, with 22 bases between. CDR3 protein: CATQLNGAGLDTQYF. The CDR3 bases are TGCGCCACGCAGCTTAATGGTGCGGGTTTAGATACGCAGTATTTT.

The chain links TRBV5-1 to TRBJ2-7; D unclear. The V end lost 1 base, the J end lost 3 bases, and 11 bases lay between the germline ends. In germline, CDR1 is SGHRS, CDR2 YFSETQ. The CDR3 extends over 14 amino acids. CDR3 loop: CASSLLSQIYEQYF. DNA for the CDR3: TGCGCCAGCAGCTTGTTGTCACAGATCTACGAGCAGTACTTC.

The DNA of the CDR3 is TGTGCCAGCGAGGGGGGGGCCAATCAGCCCCAGCATTTT. Translation gives CASEGGANQPQHF. This rearrangement joins TRBV10-3 to TRBJ1-5; perhaps TRBD1 as D (6 bases). CDR3 length equals 13 residues. Between the trimmed V and J ends, which lost 10 bases and 3 bases, there was a span of 13 bases. CDR1 is ENHRY, CDR2 SYGVKD, per germline.

The rearrangement joins TRBV2 to TRBJ2-2, with D unresolved. CDR1 and CDR2 (germline): SNHLY, FYNNEI. V lost 10 bases, J lost 4 bases, and 13 bases lay in between. The CDR3 runs 13 residues. For the CDR3, the DNA is TGTGCCACCCGTGCGCTAGGCACCGGGGAGCTGTTTTTT. Encoded protein: CATRALGTGELFF.

The gene calls are TRBV6-6 and TRBJ2-7; D call uncertain. Germline V CDR1 and CDR2: MNHNY, SVGAGI (reference sequence). The CDR3 length is 11 residues. Trimming took off 6 bases at V and 4 bases at J, with 7 bases between the two ends. CDR3: CASSTVYEQYF. In DNA form, the CDR3 reads TGTGCCAGCAGCACGGTATACGAGCAGTACTTC.

The J gene is TRBJ2-1, the V gene TRBV7-2; TRBD1 agrees at 9 bases. The CDR3 is 14 amino acids. Trimming cost V 5 bases and J 15 bases; bases outside gene matches: 14. Per germline, CDR1 SGHTA and CDR2 FQGNSA. The CDR3 DNA reads as TGTGCCAGCAGCCAGGAACTTCGGGGGGACAGGGTGTTCTTC. Its protein product is CASSQELRGDRVFF.

This clone was observed a handful of times. V gene TRBV11-2 combines with J gene TRBJ1-3, with 7 positions matching TRBD1. The CDR3 length is 14 residues. Germline CDR1 reads SGHAT; CDR2 reads FQNNGV. V trimming: 5 bases; J trimming: 2 bases; junction bases outside the gene matches: 3. The CDR3 DNA sequence: TGTGCCAGCAGCGATGGGACAGCTGGAAACACCATATATTTT. Its protein product is CASSDGTAGNTIYF.

V is TRBV28 and J is TRBJ2-7; the match to TRBD2 covers 11 bases. Germline loops: CDR1 MDHEN, CDR2 SYDVKM. The CDR3 contains 13 residues. Germline trimming cut 10 bases from V and 4 bases from J; bases unmatched to any gene: 6. The CDR3 DNA reads TGTGCCACCGTTAGCGGGAGGGAGTACGAGCAGTACTTC. Translated: CATVSGREYEQYF.